This is a list of T cell receptor beta chains from one sample in a study of blood T cell repertoires in COVID-19. The table came from immunoSEQ multiplex PCR; TCRdb's copy has only in-frame clones and leaves some out. Among about 230,000 clones listed, approximately 84% were seen once. The sample taken for sequencing was peripheral blood. These receptors were obtained from a man in his forties with acute or convalescent COVID-19. CDR3s include the opening cysteine and the closing phenylalanine or tryptophan. D genes are given only for firm matches. Clone size, where shown, is once, few, many, or a class for clones that have expanded.

CDR3aa	CDR3nt	j_gene	d_gene	abundance	v_gene
CAWRPRPQGRYNSPLHF	TGTGCCTGGCGACCAAGACCCCAGGGGAGATATAATTCACCCCTCCACTTT	TRBJ1-6	-	-	TRBV30
CASSLVLQDNEQFF	TGTGCCAGCAGCTTAGTCCTACAGGACAATGAGCAGTTCTTC	TRBJ2-1	-	-	TRBV11-2
CASSLGLAGGPVEQFF	TGTGCCAGCAGCTTAGGACTAGCGGGGGGGCCGGTTGAGCAGTTCTTC	TRBJ2-1	TRBD2	-	TRBV11-2
CASSPLRQTSGAYNEQFF	TGTGCCAGCAGCCCTCTAAGACAGACTAGCGGGGCCTACAATGAGCAGTTCTTC	TRBJ2-1	TRBD2	-	TRBV6-2/TRBV6-3
CASSQLAGRTGELFF	TGCGCCAGCAGCCAGCTAGCGGGGAGGACCGGGGAGCTGTTTTTT	TRBJ2-2	TRBD2	once	TRBV5-1
CASFDSTNYGYTF	TGTGCCAGTTTCGACAGTACTAACTATGGCTACACCTTC	TRBJ1-2	-	-	TRBV28
CASSWAGTSTDTQYF	TGTGCCAGCAGCTGGGCGGGGACTAGCACAGATACGCAGTATTTT	TRBJ2-3	-	-	TRBV9
CASSSQGAVGYTF	TGCGCCAGCAGCTCACAGGGGGCGGTTGGCTACACCTTC	TRBJ1-2	TRBD1	once	TRBV5-1
CASSVQRQAANYGYTF	TGTGCCAGCAGCGTCCAAAGACAGGCAGCTAACTATGGCTACACCTTC	TRBJ1-2	-	-	TRBV7-9
CASSYTGTEAFF	TGTGCCAGCAGTTATACCGGGACAGAAGCTTTCTTT	TRBJ1-1	-	-	TRBV6-5
CAIRTGLYTFF	TGTGCCATCCGGACAGGATTGTATACTTTCTTT	TRBJ1-1	TRBD1	-	TRBV2
CASSLGAEYYGYTF	TGCGCCAGCAGCTTGGGGGCAGAATACTATGGCTACACCTTC	TRBJ1-2	-	-	TRBV5-1
CASREPSGGISEQYF	TGCGCCAGCAGAGAACCTAGCGGGGGCATCAGCGAGCAGTACTTC	TRBJ2-7	TRBD2	-	TRBV5-1
CASSLGAGGNTDTQYF	TGCGCCAGCAGCTTGGGAGCGGGGGGGAACACAGATACGCAGTATTTT	TRBJ2-3	TRBD2	-	TRBV5-1
CATGGALSSYNEQFF	TGTGCCACCGGGGGGGCTCTCAGCTCCTACAATGAGCAGTTCTTC	TRBJ2-1	TRBD2	-	TRBV5-6
CASSDGTQGREKLFF	TGCGCCAGCAGCGACGGCACACAGGGGAGAGAAAAACTGTTTTTT	TRBJ1-4	TRBD1	-	TRBV5-1
CASVLNRGRNTEAFF	TGTGCCAGCGTACTCAACAGGGGACGGAACACTGAAGCTTTCTTT	TRBJ1-1	TRBD1	-	TRBV27
CASSWGQEPSGANVLTF	TGCGCCAGCAGTTGGGGACAAGAGCCCTCTGGGGCCAACGTCCTGACTTTC	TRBJ2-6	-	few	TRBV5-1
CATSRKIAGLFADTQYF	TGTGCCACCAGCAGAAAAATAGCGGGGCTCTTCGCAGATACGCAGTATTTT	TRBJ2-3	TRBD2	-	TRBV15
CASSLNGGNYEQYF	TGTGCCAGCAGCTTGAACGGGGGAAACTACGAGCAGTACTTC	TRBJ2-7	-	once	TRBV7-2
CASSPGTGGLSTNEKLFF	TGTGCCAGCAGCCCCGGGACAGGGGGGCTCTCAACTAATGAAAAACTGTTTTTT	TRBJ1-4	TRBD1	-	TRBV7-6
CASGTSGVYNEQFF	TGTGCTAGTGGCACTAGCGGGGTGTACAATGAGCAGTTCTTC	TRBJ2-1	TRBD2	-	TRBV12-5
CASSQENFWTDVMNTEAFF	TGTGCCAGCAGCCAAGAAAATTTCTGGACAGACGTAATGAACACTGAAGCTTTCTTT	TRBJ1-1	-	-	TRBV3-1/TRBV3-2
CASSHTPTDTQYF	TGTGCCAGCAGCCACACCCCCACAGATACGCAGTATTTT	TRBJ2-3	-	-	TRBV11-2
CATSRDLGGEQFF	TGTGCCACCAGCAGAGATCTGGGGGGTGAGCAGTTCTTC	TRBJ2-1	-	-	TRBV15
CASSPAAAGELFF	TGTGCCAGCTCACCAGCGGCGGCCGGGGAGCTGTTTTTT	TRBJ2-2	-	-	TRBV18
CASSFAGFNEQYF	TGTGCCAGCAGCTTTGCAGGGTTCAACGAGCAGTACTTC	TRBJ2-7	-	-	TRBV7-2
CSVLGLAGGQSYNEQFF	TGCAGCGTCCTAGGACTAGCGGGGGGCCAGTCCTACAATGAGCAGTTCTTC	TRBJ2-1	TRBD2	-	TRBV29-1
CASSSSTGNNSPLHF	TGTGCCAGCAGCTCCTCAACGGGGAATAATTCACCCCTCCACTTT	TRBJ1-6	-	-	TRBV5-4
CASRQGSSGNTIYF	TGTGCCAGCAGACAGGGCAGCTCTGGAAACACCATATATTTT	TRBJ1-3	-	-	TRBV7-9
CASTTHTFSGNTIYF	TGTGCCAGCACGACACATACCTTCTCTGGAAACACCATATATTTT	TRBJ1-3	-	-	TRBV2
CASSRDSDNSPLHF	TGTGCCAGCAGTAGGGACAGTGATAATTCACCCCTCCACTTT	TRBJ1-6	TRBD1	-	TRBV5-4
CASSPWRQTQVYNEQFF	TGTGCCAGCAGCCCTTGGAGACAGACCCAGGTCTACAATGAGCAGTTCTTC	TRBJ2-1	-	-	TRBV5-8
CASSILAGSPTDTQYF	TGTGCCAGTAGTATTCTAGCGGGGTCCCCCACAGATACGCAGTATTTT	TRBJ2-3	TRBD2	-	TRBV19
CASSQERSSNQPQHF	TGTGCCAGCAGCCAAGAGAGGTCTAGCAATCAGCCCCAGCATTTT	TRBJ1-5	-	-	TRBV4-2
CATSGATFSTNEKLFF	TGTGCCACCAGCGGAGCCACATTTTCAACTAATGAAAAACTGTTTTTT	TRBJ1-4	-	few	TRBV15
CASRYREANTEAFF	TGTGCCAGCAGGTACAGGGAGGCGAACACTGAAGCTTTCTTT	TRBJ1-1	-	-	TRBV6-6
CASSRPGDLTGYTF	TGTGCCAGCAGTCGACCGGGGGACCTAACTGGCTACACCTTC	TRBJ1-2	-	-	TRBV5-8
CASSQEGGTSTDTQYF	TGCGCCAGCAGCCAAGAGGGGGGGACTAGCACAGATACGCAGTATTTT	TRBJ2-3	TRBD2	-	TRBV4-1